The entry that follows covers one T cell receptor (beta chain) sequence. Antigen unknown. This specimen belongs to a study of response to subunit inactivated influenza vaccine. Notes on the study in general: Authors suggested few new T cells are recruited by each seasonal influenza vaccination.

The CDR3 length is 16 residues. The V gene lost 3 bases and the J gene lost 5 bases, with 22 bases spanning the gap. The germline V gene has CDR1 DFQATT and CDR2 SNEGSKA (reference sequence). TCRdb ran MiXCR on the RT-PCR reads and lists one entry per CDR3 protein. Of approximately 530,000 distinct CDR3 sequences in the sample, less than 7.5% were seen once. The source of this sequence is a man aged 50-75 years who received an inactivated influenza vaccine. The starting material was PBMCs from blood, obtained less than 30 months after vaccination. This sequence joins TRBV20-1 and TRBJ2-5; D assignment may be TRBD1 or TRBD2 (5 bases each). CDR3 sequence reads: CSARGVLGDLVETQYF. The CDR3 nucleotides read TGCAGTGCTAGGGGGGTTTTAGGGGACCTCGTGGAGACCCAGTACTTC.